This T cell receptor beta chain appears in the sequencing data of a study of cytomegalovirus exposure and HLA in healthy donors. Study-wide results and limits: What TCR beta sequences reportedly achieved was accurate prediction of HLA-A and HLA-B alleles in most subjects. The Asian-associated ancestry cluster reportedly had fewer N-insertions than the approximately 700-donor mean in a later analysis.

Amplification used 60 Vbeta primers and 13 Jbeta primers. Per the authors' pipeline: A follow-up analysis tallied about 80 million unique TCR beta chains, roughly 11 million shared. Clones were read by immunoSEQ multiplex PCR, and TCRdb kept only the in-frame ones, dropping some. V, J and clone size derive from that table, while D and trimming were established from the DNA sequence. The table shows about 100,000 clones, with around three quarters occurring only once. This clone was seen more than once but under ten times. Its cognate antigen is unknown. This CDR3 contains 16 residues. Germline lookup yields CDR1 SGHTA and CDR2 FQGNSA. Trimming cost V 3 bases and J 6 bases; bases outside gene matches: 12.

The specimen was PBMCs. The source is a man aged 40-49 years in good health and CMV-seronegative. V usage is TRBV7-2 and J usage is TRBJ1-2; TRBD1 matches at 8 bases. This CDR3 is CASSFGGTGRRDGYTF. The DNA of the CDR3 is TGTGCCAGCAGCTTCGGCGGGACAGGCCGACGGGATGGCTACACCTTC.